The sequence of this T cell receptor beta chain was determined in a study of blood T cell repertoires in COVID-19. In the study overall: Some COVID-19 samples were acute and others convalescent; all came from the United States, Italy and Spain.

TCRdb keeps only in-frame clones here, not all; method: immunoSEQ multiplex PCR. The sample carries roughly 50,000 clones, around 80% recorded once. Trimming stripped 0 bases from V and 4 bases from J, with 13 bases between. The germline gives CDR1 SGHRS, CDR2 YFSETQ. The CDR3 runs 15 residues. Sample: peripheral blood. The chain uses TRBV5-1 and TRBJ1-1, with TRBD1 as a possible D gene (6 bases). This receptor was identified in a man aged 55 to 70 with acute or convalescent COVID-19. This CDR3 is CASSLGARGTTEAFF. DNA of the CDR3: TGCGCCAGCAGCTTGGGGGCAAGGGGGACCACTGAAGCTTTCTTT.